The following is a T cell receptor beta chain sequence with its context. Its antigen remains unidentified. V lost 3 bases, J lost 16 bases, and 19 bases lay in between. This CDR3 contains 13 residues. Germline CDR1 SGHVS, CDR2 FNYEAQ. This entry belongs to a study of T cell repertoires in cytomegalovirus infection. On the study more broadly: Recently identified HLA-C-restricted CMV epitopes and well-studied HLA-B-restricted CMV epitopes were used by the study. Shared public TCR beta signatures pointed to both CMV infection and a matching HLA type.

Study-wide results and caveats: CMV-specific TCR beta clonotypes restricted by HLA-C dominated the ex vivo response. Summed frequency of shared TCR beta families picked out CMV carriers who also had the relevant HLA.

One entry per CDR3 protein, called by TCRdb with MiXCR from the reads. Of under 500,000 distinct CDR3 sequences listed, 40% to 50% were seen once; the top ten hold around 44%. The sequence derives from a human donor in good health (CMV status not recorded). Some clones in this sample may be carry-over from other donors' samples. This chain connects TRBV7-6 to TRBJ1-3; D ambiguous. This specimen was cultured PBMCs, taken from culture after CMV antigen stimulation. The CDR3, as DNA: TGTGCCAGCAGCTTTAGGATCGCGGCCCAGCTGTATTTT. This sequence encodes CASSFRIAAQLYF.